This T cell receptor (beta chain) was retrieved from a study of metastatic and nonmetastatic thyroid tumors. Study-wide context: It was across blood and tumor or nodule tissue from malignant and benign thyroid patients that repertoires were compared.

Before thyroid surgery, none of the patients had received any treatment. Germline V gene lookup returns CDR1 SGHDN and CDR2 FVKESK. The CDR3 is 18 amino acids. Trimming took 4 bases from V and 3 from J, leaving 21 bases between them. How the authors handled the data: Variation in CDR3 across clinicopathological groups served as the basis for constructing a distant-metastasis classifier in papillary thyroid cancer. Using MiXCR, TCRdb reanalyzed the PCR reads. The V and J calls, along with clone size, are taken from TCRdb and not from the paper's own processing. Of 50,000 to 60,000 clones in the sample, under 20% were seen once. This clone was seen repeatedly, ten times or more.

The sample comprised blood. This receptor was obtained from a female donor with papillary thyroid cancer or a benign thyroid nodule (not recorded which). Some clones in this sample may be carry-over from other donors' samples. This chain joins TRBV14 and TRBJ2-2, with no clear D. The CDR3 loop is CASSLAVSTGRYTGELFF. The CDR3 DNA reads TGTGCCAGCAGCCTCGCAGTCAGTACCGGGCGATACACCGGGGAGCTGTTTTTT.